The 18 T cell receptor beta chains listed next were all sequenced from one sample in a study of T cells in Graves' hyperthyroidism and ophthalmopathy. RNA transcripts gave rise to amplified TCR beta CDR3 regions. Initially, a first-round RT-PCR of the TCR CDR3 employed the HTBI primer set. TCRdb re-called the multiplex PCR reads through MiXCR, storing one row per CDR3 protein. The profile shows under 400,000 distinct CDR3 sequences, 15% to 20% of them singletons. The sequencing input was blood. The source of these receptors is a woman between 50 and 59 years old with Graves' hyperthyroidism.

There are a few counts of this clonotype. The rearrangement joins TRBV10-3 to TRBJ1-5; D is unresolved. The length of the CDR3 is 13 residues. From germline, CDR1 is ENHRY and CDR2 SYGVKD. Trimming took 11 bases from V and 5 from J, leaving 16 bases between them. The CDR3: CAVQPTLDQPQHF. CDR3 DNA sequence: TGTGCCGTACAGCCGACTCTCGATCAGCCCCAGCATTTT.

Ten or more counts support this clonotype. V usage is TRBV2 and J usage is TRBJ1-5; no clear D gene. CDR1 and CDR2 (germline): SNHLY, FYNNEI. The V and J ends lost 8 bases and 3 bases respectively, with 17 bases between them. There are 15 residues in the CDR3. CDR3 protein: CASQSDGGPNQPQHF. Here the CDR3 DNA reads TGTGCCAGCCAAAGCGACGGAGGACCCAATCAGCCCCAGCATTTT.

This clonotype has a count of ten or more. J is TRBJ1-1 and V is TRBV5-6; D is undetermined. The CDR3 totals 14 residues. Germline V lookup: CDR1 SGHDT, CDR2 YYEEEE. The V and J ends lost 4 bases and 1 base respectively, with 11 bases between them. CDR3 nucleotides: TGTGCCAGCAGCCCGGGCAGCGAGAACACTGAAGCTTTCTTT. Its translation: CASSPGSENTEAFF.

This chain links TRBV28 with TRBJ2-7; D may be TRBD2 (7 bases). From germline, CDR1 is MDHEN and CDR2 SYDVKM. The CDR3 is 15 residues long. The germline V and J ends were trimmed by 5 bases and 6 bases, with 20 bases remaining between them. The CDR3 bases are TGTGCCAGCAGTGGATATACCAGGGGAGGGGGCGAGCAGTACTTC. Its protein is CASSGYTRGGGEQYF.

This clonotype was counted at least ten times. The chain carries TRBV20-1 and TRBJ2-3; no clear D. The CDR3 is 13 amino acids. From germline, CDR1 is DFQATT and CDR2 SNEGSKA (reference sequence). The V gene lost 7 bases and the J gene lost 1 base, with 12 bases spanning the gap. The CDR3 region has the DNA TGCAGTGGAGCTGACTCACGCACAGATACGCAGTATTTT. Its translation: CSGADSRTDTQYF.

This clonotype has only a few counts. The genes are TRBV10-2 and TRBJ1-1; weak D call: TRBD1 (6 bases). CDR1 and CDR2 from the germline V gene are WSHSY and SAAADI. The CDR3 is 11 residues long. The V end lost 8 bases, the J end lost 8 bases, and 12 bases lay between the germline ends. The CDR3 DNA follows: TGCGCCAGCGGACAAGGACAGGAAGCTTTCTTT. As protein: CASGQGQEAFF.

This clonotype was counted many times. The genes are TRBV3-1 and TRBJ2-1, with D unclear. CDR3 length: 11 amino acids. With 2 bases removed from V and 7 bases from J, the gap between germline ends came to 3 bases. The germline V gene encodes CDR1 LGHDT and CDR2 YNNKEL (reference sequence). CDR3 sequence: CASSQRNEQFF. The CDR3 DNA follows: TGTGCCAGCAGCCAACGAAATGAGCAGTTCTTC.

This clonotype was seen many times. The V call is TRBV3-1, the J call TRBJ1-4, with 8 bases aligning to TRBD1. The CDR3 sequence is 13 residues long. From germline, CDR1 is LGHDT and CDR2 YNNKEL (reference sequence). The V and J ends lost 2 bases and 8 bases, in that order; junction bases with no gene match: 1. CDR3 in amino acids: CASSQHRGEKLFF. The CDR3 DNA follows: TGTGCCAGCAGCCAACACAGGGGGGAAAAACTGTTTTTT.

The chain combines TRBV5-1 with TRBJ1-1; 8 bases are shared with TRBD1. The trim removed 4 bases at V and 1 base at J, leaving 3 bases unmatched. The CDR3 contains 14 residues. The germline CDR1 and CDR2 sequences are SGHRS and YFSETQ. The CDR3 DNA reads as TGCGCCAGCAGCAGACAGGGGAGGAACACTGAAGCTTTCTTT. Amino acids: CASSRQGRNTEAFF.

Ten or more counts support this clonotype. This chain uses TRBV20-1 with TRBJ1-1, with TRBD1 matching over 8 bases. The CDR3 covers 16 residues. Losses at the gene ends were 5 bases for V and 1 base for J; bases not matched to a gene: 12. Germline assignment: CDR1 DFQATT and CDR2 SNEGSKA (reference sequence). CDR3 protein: CSAPNVGTGSNTEAFF. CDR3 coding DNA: TGCAGTGCTCCCAACGTAGGGACAGGCTCGAACACTGAAGCTTTCTTT.

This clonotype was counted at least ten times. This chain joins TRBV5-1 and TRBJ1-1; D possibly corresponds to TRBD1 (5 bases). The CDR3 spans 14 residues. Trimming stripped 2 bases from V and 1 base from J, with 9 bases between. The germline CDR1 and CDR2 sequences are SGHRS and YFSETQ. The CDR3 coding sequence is TGCGCCAGCAGCTTTGATGACAGGAACACTGAAGCTTTCTTT. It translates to CASSFDDRNTEAFF.

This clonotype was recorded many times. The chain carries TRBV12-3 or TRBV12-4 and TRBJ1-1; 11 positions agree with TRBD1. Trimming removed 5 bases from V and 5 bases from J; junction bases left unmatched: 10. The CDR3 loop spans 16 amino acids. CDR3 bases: TGTGCCAGCAGTCGGGGACAGGGGGTCTTATCGACTGAAGCTTTCTTT. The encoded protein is CASSRGQGVLSTEAFF.

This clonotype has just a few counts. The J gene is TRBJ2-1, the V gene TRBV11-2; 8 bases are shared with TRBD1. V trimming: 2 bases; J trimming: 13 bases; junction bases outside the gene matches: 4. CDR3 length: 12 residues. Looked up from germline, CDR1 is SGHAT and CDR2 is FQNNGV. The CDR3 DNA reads TGTGCCAGCAGCTTATCCGGGACAGGTCAGTTCTTC. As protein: CASSLSGTGQFF.

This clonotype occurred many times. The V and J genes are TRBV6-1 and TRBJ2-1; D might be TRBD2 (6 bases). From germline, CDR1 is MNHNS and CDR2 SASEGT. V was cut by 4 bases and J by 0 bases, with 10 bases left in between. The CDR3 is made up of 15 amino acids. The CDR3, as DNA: TGTGCCAGCAGTGGGGACTTTGACTCCTACAATGAGCAGTTCTTC. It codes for CASSGDFDSYNEQFF.

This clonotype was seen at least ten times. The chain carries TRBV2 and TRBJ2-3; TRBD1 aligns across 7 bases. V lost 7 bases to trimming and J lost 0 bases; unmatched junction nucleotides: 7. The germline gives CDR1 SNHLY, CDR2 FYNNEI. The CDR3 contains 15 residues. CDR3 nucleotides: TGTGCCAGCAACCAGGACAGGATAAGCACAGATACGCAGTATTTT. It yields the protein CASNQDRISTDTQYF.

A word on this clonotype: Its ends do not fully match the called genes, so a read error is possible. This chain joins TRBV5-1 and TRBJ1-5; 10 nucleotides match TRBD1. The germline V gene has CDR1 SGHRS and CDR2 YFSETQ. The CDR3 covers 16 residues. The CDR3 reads CASSFWTGGSNQPQHF. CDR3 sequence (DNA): TGTGCCAGCAGCTTTTGGACAGGGGGTAGCAATCAGCCCCAGCATTTT.

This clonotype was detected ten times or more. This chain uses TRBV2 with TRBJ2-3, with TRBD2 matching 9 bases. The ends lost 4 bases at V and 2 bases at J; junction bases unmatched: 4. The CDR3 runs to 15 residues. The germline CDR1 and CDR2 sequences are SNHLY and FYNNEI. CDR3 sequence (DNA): TGTGCCAGCAGTGGGCTAGCGGGGCCCACAGATACGCAGTATTTT. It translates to CASSGLAGPTDTQYF. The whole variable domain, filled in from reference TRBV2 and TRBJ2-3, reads EPEVTQTPSHQVTQMGQEVILRCVPISNHLYFYWYRQILGQKVEFLVSFYNNEISEKSEIFDDQFSVERPDGSNFTLKIRSTKLEDSAMYFCASSGLAGPTDTQYFGPGTRLTVL.

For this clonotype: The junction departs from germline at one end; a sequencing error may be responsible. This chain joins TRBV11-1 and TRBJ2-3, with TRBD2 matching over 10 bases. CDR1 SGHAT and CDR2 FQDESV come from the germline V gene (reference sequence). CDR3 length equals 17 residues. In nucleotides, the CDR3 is TGCGCCAGCAGCCATCAAACTAGCGGGGTTTTGACAGATACGCAGTATTTT. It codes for CASSHQTSGVLTDTQYF.